This record looks at one T cell receptor beta chain sequence and its context. This sample stems from a study of blood T cell repertoires in COVID-19. About the research overall: The origin of the acute and convalescent COVID-19 samples was the United States, Italy and Spain. T cells, B-cell-depleted T cells, or PBMCs supplied cDNA or gDNA.

Per the original methods: From reference gene primer amplification, estimates of nucleated cell counts were derived. Some clones are missing from TCRdb's copy, which holds only in-frame ones; the method was immunoSEQ multiplex PCR. V and J calls plus clone size are reproduced from that table; the DNA served to infer D and trimming. This table has about 97,000 clones, about 87% appearing once. The CDR3 has 15 amino acids. Trimming cost V 5 bases and J 1 base; bases outside gene matches: 8. The germline V gene encodes CDR1 SGHNT and CDR2 YYREEE (reference sequence). The sequence came from a man in his fifties with active or convalescent COVID-19. The sequencing input was peripheral blood. The V call is TRBV5-4, the J call TRBJ2-7, with 8 nucleotides matching TRBD2. This chain's CDR3 is CASSQAAGGSYEQYV. DNA of the CDR3: TGTGCCAGCAGTCAGGCGGCGGGGGGATCCTACGAGCAGTACGTC.